The clone carrying this T cell receptor beta chain was seen ten or more times. This sample was included in a study of T cells in Graves' hyperthyroidism and ophthalmopathy. Trimming left V 1 base short and J 0 bases short, with 5 bases between. CDR3 length equals 14 residues. Per germline, CDR1 LGHDT and CDR2 YNNKEL (reference sequence). It was RNA transcripts that yielded the amplified TCR beta CDR3 regions. HTBI primers were the set used in a first-round RT-PCR of the TCR CDR3. TCRdb ran MiXCR on the multiplex PCR reads and lists one entry per CDR3 protein. Seen here are 600,000 to 650,000 distinct CDR3 sequences, around 15% observed once, and the top ten hold around 4%.

The chain employs TRBV3-1 and TRBJ2-3; D remains unclear. The specimen sequenced was blood. The source of this sequence is a woman under 40 with Graves' hyperthyroidism. CDR3 residues: CASSQAESTDTQYF. For the CDR3, the DNA is TGTGCCAGCAGCCAAGCGGAGAGCACAGATACGCAGTATTTT.